This TCR beta chain was retrieved from a study of read filtering for tumor transcriptome and immune sequencing. As for the study in general: Patients were 17 male and approximately 15 female, mean age about 65 years, range roughly 45 to 85. 8 or 9 patients were R-ISS I, approximately 15 were R-ISS II, roughly seven were R-ISS III. DNase treatment preceded whole-transcriptome library preparation.

Germline CDR1 is SGHRS and CDR2 is YFSETQ. This CDR3 is 15 amino acids long. Trimming took off 0 bases at V and 0 bases at J, with 9 bases between the two ends. General study points: RNA-seq captured clonotypes less deeply and reliably than IR-seq.

The library was built from 400 ng RNA with molecular barcoded adaptors for alpha/delta and beta/gamma chains. TCRdb recomputed calls from the reads with MiXCR, one row per CDR3 protein. The sample has about 54,000 distinct CDR3 sequences; around an eighth are singletons. This clonotype appeared many times. What it binds is unknown. The sequencing input was a population of CD138-negative cells sorted from bone marrow. The receptor was isolated from a donor at least 40 years old with multiple myeloma. This rearrangement joins TRBV5-1 to TRBJ1-1; D might be TRBD1 (6 bases). The CDR3 bases are TGCGCCAGCAGCTTGGATGGACAGTTGAACACTGAAGCTTTCTTT. Translated: CASSLDGQLNTEAFF.